A single sample gave rise to the 14 T cell receptor beta chains below, sequenced in a study of cytomegalovirus exposure and HLA in healthy donors. PCR employed 60 Vbeta and 13 Jbeta primers. The table came from immunoSEQ multiplex PCR; TCRdb's copy has only in-frame clones and leaves some out. The sample lists about 170,000 clones, 82% occurring once. Sequencing was carried out using PBMCs. These receptors were collected from a male donor in good health and CMV-seronegative.

This clone was counted a few times. V and J are TRBV5-1 and TRBJ2-1; 8 bases match TRBD1. V trimming: 4 bases; J trimming: 8 bases; junction bases outside the gene matches: 26. The CDR3 spans 20 residues. CDR1 and CDR2 from the germline V gene are SGHRS and YFSETQ. CDR3 loop: CASSLEPGHGPQGAFYEQFF. In DNA form, the CDR3 reads TGCGCCAGCAGCCTCGAGCCGGGACACGGTCCCCAGGGGGCCTTCTATGAGCAGTTCTTC.

This clone was recorded a few times. This chain links TRBV5-5 with TRBJ1-1; D gene unclear. The germline V gene has CDR1 SGHKS and CDR2 YYEKEE (reference sequence). This CDR3 contains 12 residues. V shed 0 bases and J shed 9 bases, with 9 bases lying between them. CDR3 nucleotide sequence: TGTGCCAGCAGCTTGGGAGGAATCCAAGCTTTCTTT. This sequence encodes CASSLGGIQAFF. Full variable domain (outside the CDR3, taken from reference TRBV5-5 and TRBJ1-1): DAGVTQSPTHLIKTRGQQVTLRCSPISGHKSVSWYQQVLGQGPQFIFQYYEKEERGRGNFPDRFSARQFPNYSSELNVNALLLGDSALYLCASSLGGIQAFFGQGTRLTVV.

This clone has a handful of counts. One end of the junction is discordant with germline, which a read error may explain. The V gene is TRBV18, the J gene TRBJ2-4, with TRBD2 matching over 14 bases. Germline V gene data show CDR1 as KGHSH and CDR2 as LQKENI. The CDR3 totals 15 residues. The CDR3 loop reads CASSGLAGANNIQYF. DNA for the CDR3: TGTGCCAGCTCGGGACTAGCGGGGGCCAATAACATTCAGTACTTC. The whole variable domain, filled in from reference TRBV18 and TRBJ2-4, reads NAGVMQNPRHLVRRRGQEARLRCSPMKGHSHVYWYRQLPEEGLKFMVYLQKENIIDESGMPKERFSAEFPKEGPSILRIQQVVRGDSAAYFCASSGLAGANNIQYFGAGTRLSVL.

The rearrangement uses TRBV6-1 and TRBJ2-5, with D possibly TRBD1 on 6 matching bases. The germline V gene encodes CDR1 MNHNS and CDR2 SASEGT. The ends were cut back, 4 bases at V and 1 base at J, with 10 bases in the middle. CDR3 length equals 14 residues. CDR3 nucleotide sequence: TGTGCCAGCAGTGGGGGGCGAGCCCAAGAGACCCAGTACTTC. Translating gives CASSGGRAQETQYF.

V and J are TRBV2 and TRBJ1-1; TRBD1 agrees at 7 bases. Germline loops: CDR1 SNHLY, CDR2 FYNNEI. V was pared by 4 bases and J by 1 base, with 9 bases of the junction left unmatched. The CDR3 runs to 16 residues. Written as DNA, the CDR3 is TGTGCCAGCAGTGGGGACCGATACAGGGGGAACACTGAAGCTTTCTTT. As protein: CASSGDRYRGNTEAFF.

This chain links TRBV19 with TRBJ2-3; 7 bases are shared with TRBD2. This CDR3 has 16 residues. Looked up from germline, CDR1 is LNHDA and CDR2 is SQIVND (reference sequence). Losses at the gene ends were 2 bases for V and 0 bases for J; bases not matched to a gene: 5. The CDR3 loop is CASSIIAGKSTDTQYF. The CDR3 nucleotides read TGTGCCAGTAGTATAATAGCGGGCAAGAGCACAGATACGCAGTATTTT. The full variable domain, in which reference TRBV19 and TRBJ2-3 provide the parts outside the CDR3, is DGGITQSPKYLFRKEGQNVTLSCEQNLNHDAMYWYRQDPGQGLRLIYYSQIVNDFQKGDIAEGYSVSREKKESFPLTVTSAQKNPTAFYLCASSIIAGKSTDTQYFGPGTRLTVL.

The chain is built from TRBV6-5 and TRBJ1-1; 9 bases fit TRBD1. CDR1 is MNHEY, CDR2 SVGAGI, per germline. V dropped 10 bases and J dropped 5; count of bases not matched to a gene: 14. The CDR3 is 15 residues long. The CDR3 DNA follows: TGTGCCACCCGCCGTGGGACAGGGTGGGAGACTGAAGCTTTCTTT. Its protein is CATRRGTGWETEAFF.

The chain carries TRBV27 and TRBJ1-3; weak D call: TRBD1 (6 bases). The CDR3 consists of 15 residues. V was trimmed by 2 bases and J by 4 bases, leaving 12 bases between them. Germline loops: CDR1 MNHEY, CDR2 SMNVEV (reference sequence). CDR3 loop: CASSLRPGVGNTIYF. CDR3 in DNA: TGTGCCAGCAGTTTACGGCCAGGGGTCGGAAACACCATATATTTT.

The chain couples TRBV6-1 to TRBJ2-2; TRBD1 is a possible D gene (5 bases). CDR1 and CDR2 from the germline V gene are MNHNS and SASEGT. The CDR3 spans 18 residues. The ends were cut back, 3 bases at V and 0 bases at J, with 17 bases in the middle. CDR3 in DNA: TGTGCCAGCAGTGATCCAGGGCCCCTTGCCGCGAACACCGGGGAGCTGTTTTTT. Its translation is CASSDPGPLAANTGELFF.

This clone showed up just a few times. The rearrangement uses TRBV5-6 and TRBJ2-7; the match to TRBD1 covers 8 bases. The germline V gene encodes CDR1 SGHDT and CDR2 YYEEEE. The J segment lost 6 bases and the V segment lost 3 bases, leaving 8 bases of the junction unmatched. The CDR3 has 14 amino acids. CDR3 loop: CASSSRQGLSEQYF. The CDR3 DNA reads as TGTGCCAGCAGCTCAAGACAGGGGTTGAGCGAGCAGTACTTC. Drawing the rest from reference TRBV5-6 and TRBJ2-7, the complete variable domain is DAGVTQSPTHLIKTRGQQVTLRCSPKSGHDTVSWYQQALGQGPQFIFQYYEEEERQRGNFPDRFSGHQFPNYSSELNVNALLLGDSALYLCASSSRQGLSEQYFGPGTRLTVT.

The chain is built from TRBV7-4 and TRBJ1-1, with D maybe TRBD1 (6 bases). With 1 base removed from V and 3 bases from J, the gap between germline ends came to 6 bases. The CDR3 totals 13 residues. CDR1 is SGHVT and CDR2 is SQSDAQ in the germline V gene. The CDR3 coding sequence is TGTGCCAGCAGCTTAGACAGGGACACTGAAGCTTTCTTT. Protein product: CASSLDRDTEAFF.

As for this clone: In the same sample, other DNA sequences code for this CDR3. The chain is built from TRBV6-6 and TRBJ1-6; unclear D gene. The V end lost 8 bases, the J end lost 8 bases, and 10 bases lay between the germline ends. The CDR3 loop spans 12 amino acids. CDR1 and CDR2 from the germline V gene are MNHNY and SVGAGI (reference sequence). CDR3 DNA sequence: TGTGCCAGCGCCCCCCCAGATTCACCCCTCCACTTT. Its translation: CASAPPDSPLHF.

The chain is built from TRBV5-5 and TRBJ1-6, with TRBD1 as a possible D gene (6 bases). This CDR3 has 17 amino acids. V gave up 5 bases and J gave up 7 bases, with 22 bases separating them. Germline assignment: CDR1 SGHKS and CDR2 YYEKEE (reference sequence). CDR3 in DNA: TGTGCCAGCAGACAAAGACAGGACAGCGTAAAGAATTCACCCCTCCACTTT. It codes for CASRQRQDSVKNSPLHF.

The V call is TRBV28, the J call TRBJ2-7, with TRBD1 as a possible D gene (6 bases). Germline CDR1 and CDR2: MDHEN and SYDVKM. V was clipped by 6 bases and J by 1 base, with 22 bases between them. The CDR3 is 17 residues long. The CDR3 DNA is TGTGCCAGCAGCTGGGGTAGGTGGACAGCCCCTTCCTACGAGCAGTACTTC. Translation gives CASSWGRWTAPSYEQYF.